This T cell receptor (beta chain) was retrieved from a study of T cell clonotyping in hematopoietic cell transplantation. Whole-study results and caveats: Broader posttransplant TCR repertoire diversity was predicted by graft donor and pretransplant recipient Inverse Simpson Index values. At the given depth, recipient repertoires were over 97% de novo clonotypes.

Profiled with immunoSEQ multiplex PCR; TCRdb holds only in-frame clones, not every one. The profile shows 35,000 to 45,000 clones, roughly 96% of them singletons. Remarks on this clone: Its antigen is not known.

The time point here: recipient sample about 28 days before transplant, after cytoreduction. Trimming at V came to 3 bases and at J to 1 base, leaving 7 bases not matched to a gene. Germline assignment: CDR1 SGHRS and CDR2 YFSETQ. The CDR3 covers 16 residues. The receptor comes from a man in his forties or fifties with chronic myeloid leukemia. Some clones in this sample may be carry-over from other donors' samples. The J gene is TRBJ2-5, the V gene TRBV5-1; 9 bases align to TRBD2. Sequencing used peripheral blood mononuclear cells, obtained before stem cell transplant. The CDR3 DNA reads TGCGCCAGCAGCTCGGCGGGAGGGCTGGGCCAAGAGACCCAGTACTTC. Translated, it gives CASSSAGGLGQETQYF. The variable domain in full, completed from reference TRBV5-1 and TRBJ2-5, reads KAGVTQTPRYLIKTRGQQVTLSCSPISGHRSVSWYQQTPGQGLQFLFEYFSETQRNKGNFPGRFSGRQFSNSRSEMNVSTLELGDSALYLCASSSAGGLGQETQYFGPGTRLLVL.